The present entry profiles one T cell receptor (beta chain) with its context. The antigen remains unidentified. This record comes from a study of Graves' ophthalmopathy and Graves' hyperthyroidism. Study-wide background: Peripheral blood sampling occurred at initial diagnosis, before any treatment.

Amplified TCR beta CDR3 regions were obtained using RNA transcripts as template. The library came from an HTBI-primed first-round RT-PCR and a second-round multiplex PCR. TCRdb recomputed calls from the multiplex PCR reads with MiXCR, one row per CDR3 protein. The sample holds over 150,000 distinct CDR3 sequences, approximately 38% seen once. Thyroid ultrasound, orbital computed tomography, TRAb, serum thyroxine and clinical symptoms formed the basis of diagnosis. General observations from the study: In blood, most expanded thyroid clonotypes above 0.001 frequency were also detected. Sensitivity reached more than 85% and specificity roughly 81% for a 13-signature model separating ophthalmopathy from stable hyperthyroidism.

The germline CDR1 and CDR2 sequences are MNHNS and SASEGT. The trim removed 8 bases at V and 3 bases at J, leaving 4 bases unmatched. This CDR3 is 13 amino acids long. The chain is built from TRBV6-1 and TRBJ1-5; 7 positions match TRBD1. The specimen was peripheral blood. This TCR was sampled from a middle-aged woman with Graves' ophthalmopathy. The CDR3 loop reads CASRTGLNQPQHF. CDR3 in DNA: TGTGCCAGCCGGACAGGTCTCAATCAGCCCCAGCATTTT.